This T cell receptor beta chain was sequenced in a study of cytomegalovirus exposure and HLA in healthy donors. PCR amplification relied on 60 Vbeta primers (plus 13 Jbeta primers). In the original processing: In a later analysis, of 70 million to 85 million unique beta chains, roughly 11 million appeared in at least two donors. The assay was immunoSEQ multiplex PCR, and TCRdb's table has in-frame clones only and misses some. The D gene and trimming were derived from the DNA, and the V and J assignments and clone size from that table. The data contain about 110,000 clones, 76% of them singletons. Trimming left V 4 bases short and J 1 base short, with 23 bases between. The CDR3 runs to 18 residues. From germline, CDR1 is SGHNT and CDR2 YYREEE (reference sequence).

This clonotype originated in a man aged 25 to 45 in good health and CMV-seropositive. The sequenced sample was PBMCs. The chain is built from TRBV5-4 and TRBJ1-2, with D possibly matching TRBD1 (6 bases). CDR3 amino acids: CASSLGTGPLNLNYGYTF. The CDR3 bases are TGTGCCAGCAGCCTTGGAACAGGGCCCTTGAACCTTAACTATGGCTACACCTTC.